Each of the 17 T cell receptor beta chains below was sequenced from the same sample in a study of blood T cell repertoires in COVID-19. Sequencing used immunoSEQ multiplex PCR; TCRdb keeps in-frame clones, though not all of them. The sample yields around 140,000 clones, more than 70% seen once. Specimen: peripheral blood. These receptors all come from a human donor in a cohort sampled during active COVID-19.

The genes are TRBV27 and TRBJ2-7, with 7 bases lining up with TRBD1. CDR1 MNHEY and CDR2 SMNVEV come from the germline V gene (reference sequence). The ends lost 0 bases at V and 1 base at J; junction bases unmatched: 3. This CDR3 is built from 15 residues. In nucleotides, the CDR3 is TGTGCCAGCAGTTTATCGATCAGGGGGTCCTACGAGCAGTACTTC. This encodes CASSLSIRGSYEQYF.

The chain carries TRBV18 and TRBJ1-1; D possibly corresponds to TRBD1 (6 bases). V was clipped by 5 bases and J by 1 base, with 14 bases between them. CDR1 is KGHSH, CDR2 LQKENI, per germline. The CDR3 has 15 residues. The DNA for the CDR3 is TGTGCCAGCTCATCACAAGGGGGTAGGAACACTGAAGCTTTCTTT. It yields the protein CASSSQGGRNTEAFF. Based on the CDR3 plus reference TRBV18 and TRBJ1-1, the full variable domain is NAGVMQNPRHLVRRRGQEARLRCSPMKGHSHVYWYRQLPEEGLKFMVYLQKENIIDESGMPKERFSAEFPKEGPSILRIQQVVRGDSAAYFCASSSQGGRNTEAFFGQGTRLTVV.

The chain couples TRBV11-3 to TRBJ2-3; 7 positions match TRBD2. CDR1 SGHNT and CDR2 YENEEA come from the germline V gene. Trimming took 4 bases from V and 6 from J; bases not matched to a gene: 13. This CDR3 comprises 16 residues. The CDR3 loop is CASSSLGGGPTDTQYF. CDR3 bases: TGTGCCAGCAGCTCCCTGGGCGGGGGACCCACCGATACGCAGTATTTT.

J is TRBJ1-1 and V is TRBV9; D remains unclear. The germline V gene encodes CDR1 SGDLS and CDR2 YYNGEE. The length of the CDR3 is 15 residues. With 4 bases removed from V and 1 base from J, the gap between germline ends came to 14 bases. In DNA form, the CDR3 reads TGTGCCAGCAGCCTCCCCGGCGGCGGGAACACTGAAGCTTTCTTT. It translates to CASSLPGGGNTEAFF. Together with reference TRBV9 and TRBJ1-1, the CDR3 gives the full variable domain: DSGVTQTPKHLITATGQRVTLRCSPRSGDLSVYWYQQSLDQGLQFLIQYYNGEERAKGNILERFSAQQFPDLHSELNLSSLELGDSALYFCASSLPGGGNTEAFFGQGTRLTVV.

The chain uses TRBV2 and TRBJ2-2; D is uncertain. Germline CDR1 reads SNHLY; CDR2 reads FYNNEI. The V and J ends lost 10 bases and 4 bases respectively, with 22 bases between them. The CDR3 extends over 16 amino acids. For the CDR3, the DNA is TGTGCCACCGAGTTGGGTAAAGCGTTAGGCACCGGGGAGCTGTTTTTT. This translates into CATELGKALGTGELFF.

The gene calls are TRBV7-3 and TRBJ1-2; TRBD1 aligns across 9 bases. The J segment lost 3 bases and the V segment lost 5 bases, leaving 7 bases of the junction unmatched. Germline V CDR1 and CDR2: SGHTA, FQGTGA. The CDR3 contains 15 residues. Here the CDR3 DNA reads TGTGCCAGCAGCCCCACCGGGACAGGGTACTATGGCTACACCTTC. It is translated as CASSPTGTGYYGYTF. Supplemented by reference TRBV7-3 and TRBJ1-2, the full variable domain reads GAGVSQTPSNKVTEKGKYVELRCDPISGHTALYWYRQSLGQGPEFLIYFQGTGAADDSGLPNDRFFAVRPEGSVSTLKIQRTERGDSAVYLCASSPTGTGYYGYTFGSGTRLTVV.

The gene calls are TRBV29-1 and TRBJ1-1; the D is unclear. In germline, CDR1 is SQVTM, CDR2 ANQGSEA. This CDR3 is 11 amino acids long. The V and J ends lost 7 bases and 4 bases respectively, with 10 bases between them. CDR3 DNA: TGCAGCGCGAAAGGGAGCACTGAAGCTTTCTTT. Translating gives CSAKGSTEAFF.

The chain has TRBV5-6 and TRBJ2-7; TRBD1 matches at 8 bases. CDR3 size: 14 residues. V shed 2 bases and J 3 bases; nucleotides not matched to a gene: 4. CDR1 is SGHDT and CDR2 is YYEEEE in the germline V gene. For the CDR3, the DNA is TGTGCCAGCAGCTTAGCAGGGGGCTTCTACGAGCAGTACTTC. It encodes CASSLAGGFYEQYF.

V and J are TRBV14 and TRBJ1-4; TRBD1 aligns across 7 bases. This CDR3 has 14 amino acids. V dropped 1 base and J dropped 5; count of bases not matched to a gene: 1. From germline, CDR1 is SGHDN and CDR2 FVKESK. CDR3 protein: CASSQGTGNEKLFF. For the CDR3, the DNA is TGTGCCAGCAGCCAAGGGACAGGCAATGAAAAACTGTTTTTT.

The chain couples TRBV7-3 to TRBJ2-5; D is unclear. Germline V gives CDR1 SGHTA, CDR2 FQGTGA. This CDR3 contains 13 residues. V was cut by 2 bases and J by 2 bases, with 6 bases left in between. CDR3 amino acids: CASSLSVQETQYF. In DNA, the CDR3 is TGTGCCAGCAGCTTATCGGTGCAAGAGACCCAGTACTTC.

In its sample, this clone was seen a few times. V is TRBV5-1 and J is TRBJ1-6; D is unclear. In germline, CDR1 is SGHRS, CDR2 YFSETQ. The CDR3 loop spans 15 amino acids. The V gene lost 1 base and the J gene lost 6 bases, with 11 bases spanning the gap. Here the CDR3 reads CASSLTPRSNSPLHF. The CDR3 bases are TGCGCCAGCAGCTTGACCCCACGGTCTAATTCACCCCTCCACTTT.

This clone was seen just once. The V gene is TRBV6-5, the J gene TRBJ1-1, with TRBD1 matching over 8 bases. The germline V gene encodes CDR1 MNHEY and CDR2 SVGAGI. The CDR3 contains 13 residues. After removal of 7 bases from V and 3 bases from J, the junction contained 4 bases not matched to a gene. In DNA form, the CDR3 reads TGTGCCAGCAACAGACAGGGGTACACTGAAGCTTTCTTT. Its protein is CASNRQGYTEAFF.

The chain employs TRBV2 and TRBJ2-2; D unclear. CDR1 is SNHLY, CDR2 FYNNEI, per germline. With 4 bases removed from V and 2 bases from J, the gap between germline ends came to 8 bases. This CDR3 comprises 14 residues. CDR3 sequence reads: CASSGQVNTGELFF. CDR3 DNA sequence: TGTGCCAGCAGTGGGCAGGTTAACACCGGGGAGCTGTTTTTT.

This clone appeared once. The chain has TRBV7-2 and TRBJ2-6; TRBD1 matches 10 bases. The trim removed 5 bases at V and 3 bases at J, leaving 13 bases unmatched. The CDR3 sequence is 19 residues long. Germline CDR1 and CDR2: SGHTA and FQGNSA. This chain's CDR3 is CASSPIPGQGTGGANVLTF. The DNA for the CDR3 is TGTGCCAGCAGCCCAATTCCGGGACAGGGGACGGGTGGGGCCAACGTCCTGACTTTC.

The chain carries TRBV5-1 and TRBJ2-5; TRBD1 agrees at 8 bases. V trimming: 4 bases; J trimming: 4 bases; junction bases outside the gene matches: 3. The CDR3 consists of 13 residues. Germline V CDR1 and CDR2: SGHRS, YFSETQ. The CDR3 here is CASSTDRAETQYF. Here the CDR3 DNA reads TGCGCCAGCAGCACGGACAGGGCAGAGACCCAGTACTTC.

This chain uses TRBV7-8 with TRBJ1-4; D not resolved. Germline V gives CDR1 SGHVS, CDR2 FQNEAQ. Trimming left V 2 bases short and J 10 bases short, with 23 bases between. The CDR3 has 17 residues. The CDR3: CASSLYLIGTPSGKLFF. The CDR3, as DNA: TGTGCCAGCAGCTTATACCTCATCGGCACCCCAAGCGGAAAACTGTTTTTT.

The CDR3 is CASRDRNYIGALGQNNTEAFF. As DNA, the CDR3 is TGTGCCAGCAGGGATCGAAACTATATCGGGGCTTTGGGACAGAACAATACTGAAGCTTTCTTT. The chain recombines TRBV27 with TRBJ1-1; 7 positions match TRBD1. Germline V gene data show CDR1 as MNHEY and CDR2 as SMNVEV (reference sequence). V lost 6 bases and J lost 5; bases outside the gene matches: 30. CDR3 length: 21 amino acids.